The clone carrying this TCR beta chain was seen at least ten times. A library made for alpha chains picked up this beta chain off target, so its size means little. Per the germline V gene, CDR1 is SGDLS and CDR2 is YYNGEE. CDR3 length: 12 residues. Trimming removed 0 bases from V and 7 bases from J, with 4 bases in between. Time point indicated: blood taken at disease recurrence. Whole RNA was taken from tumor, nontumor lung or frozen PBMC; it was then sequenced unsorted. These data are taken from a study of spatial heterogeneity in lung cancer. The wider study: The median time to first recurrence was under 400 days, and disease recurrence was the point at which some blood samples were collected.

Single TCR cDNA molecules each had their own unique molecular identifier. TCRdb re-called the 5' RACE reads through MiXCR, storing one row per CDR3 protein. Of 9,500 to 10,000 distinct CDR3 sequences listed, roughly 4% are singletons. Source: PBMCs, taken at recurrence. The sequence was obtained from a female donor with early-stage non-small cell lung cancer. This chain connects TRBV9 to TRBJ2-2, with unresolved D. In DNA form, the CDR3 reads TGTGCCAGCAGCGTAGATGTCGGGGAGCTGTTTTTT. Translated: CASSVDVGELFF.